The next 22 T cell receptor beta chains were all read from a single sample in a study of blood T cell repertoires in COVID-19. TCRdb keeps only in-frame clones here, not all; method: immunoSEQ multiplex PCR. Of fewer than 150,000 clones in the sample, more than 80% are singletons; the top ten hold around 4%. The sequencing input was peripheral blood. The source of these receptors is a human donor in a cohort sampled during active COVID-19.

This clone appeared a few times. The sample has other DNA sequences that encode this CDR3 too. This chain joins TRBV5-1 and TRBJ1-1; D remains unclear. The CDR3 spans 12 residues. Germline V lookup: CDR1 SGHRS, CDR2 YFSETQ. V dropped 1 base and J dropped 5 bases, with 6 bases sitting between them. CDR3 coding DNA: TGCGCCAGCAGCTTGCCGGGTACTGAAGCTTTCTTT. Amino acids: CASSLPGTEAFF.

The chain uses TRBV6-6 and TRBJ2-2, with D tentatively TRBD2 (5 bases). The germline gives CDR1 MNHNY, CDR2 SVGAGI (reference sequence). CDR3 length: 14 residues. The V end lost 5 bases, the J end lost 4 bases, and 11 bases lay between the germline ends. The CDR3 reads CASSPDLFTGELFF. CDR3 bases: TGTGCCAGCAGTCCGGACTTATTCACCGGGGAGCTGTTTTTT.

The chain is built from TRBV5-4 and TRBJ1-2, with no clear D. Between the trimmed V and J ends, which lost 4 bases and 4 bases, there was a span of 14 bases. This CDR3 spans 14 amino acids. Germline CDR1 reads SGHNT; CDR2 reads YYREEE (reference sequence). CDR3 amino acids: CASSEASRVYGYTF. The CDR3 nucleotides read TGTGCCAGCAGCGAGGCCTCTCGAGTCTATGGCTACACCTTC.

The gene calls are TRBV11-2 and TRBJ2-5; the match to TRBD2 covers 7 bases. The ends lost 2 bases at V and 1 base at J; junction bases unmatched: 7. The germline V gene encodes CDR1 SGHAT and CDR2 FQNNGV. The CDR3 extends over 16 amino acids. CDR3 DNA: TGTGCCAGCAGCTTAATCGCTAGCGGAGGCCAAGAGACCCAGTACTTC. Its protein product is CASSLIASGGQETQYF.

A few counts support this clone. The chain couples TRBV5-4 to TRBJ2-2; TRBD2 matches 13 bases. This CDR3 region has 16 residues. The V gene's germline CDR1 is SGHNT and CDR2 YYREEE (reference sequence). V was pared by 4 bases and J by 4 bases, with 4 bases of the junction left unmatched. The CDR3 DNA is TGTGCCAGCAGCCATGGACTAGCGGGGGCCACCGGGGAGCTGTTTTTT. This translates into CASSHGLAGATGELFF.

This clone came up once. The V gene is TRBV7-3, the J gene TRBJ2-5, with 8 bases identical to TRBD2. V trimming: 5 bases; J trimming: 1 base; junction bases outside the gene matches: 9. CDR3 size: 16 residues. Looked up from germline, CDR1 is SGHTA and CDR2 is FQGTGA. CDR3 sequence reads: CASSQLGRGVQETQYF. DNA for the CDR3: TGTGCCAGCAGCCAGCTTGGGCGGGGGGTCCAAGAGACCCAGTACTTC.

The chain employs TRBV9 and TRBJ2-3; 11 bases are shared with TRBD2. The length of the CDR3 is 15 residues. V lost 3 bases and J lost 6; bases outside the gene matches: 6. Germline lookup yields CDR1 SGDLS and CDR2 YYNGEE. The DNA of the CDR3 is TGTGCCAGCAGCGCTATACTAGCGGGAGTCGATACGCAGTATTTT. Its translation is CASSAILAGVDTQYF.

The genes are TRBV13 and TRBJ2-3; unclear D gene. In germline, CDR1 is PRHDT, CDR2 FYEKMQ (reference sequence). CDR3 length equals 16 residues. Trimming removed 3 bases at V and 4 bases at J, with 17 bases between. CDR3 sequence: CASSFTTRTGADTQYF. DNA of the CDR3: TGTGCCAGCAGCTTTACCACCCGAACCGGTGCAGATACGCAGTATTTT.

Here the CDR3 reads CASSRRTGMDTQYF. The CDR3 nucleotides read TGTGCCAGCAGTCGCCGGACAGGGATGGATACGCAGTATTTT. The chain carries TRBV6-5 and TRBJ2-3, with 8 bases identical to TRBD1. This CDR3 comprises 14 residues. V lost 5 bases and J lost 6; bases outside the gene matches: 7. Per germline, CDR1 MNHEY and CDR2 SVGAGI.

This clone came up a few times. The chain is built from TRBV3-1 (or the pseudogene TRBV3-2) and TRBJ1-5, with D possibly being TRBD1 (6 bases). The CDR3 is made up of 14 amino acids. CDR1 is LGHDT and CDR2 is YNNKEL in the germline V gene (reference sequence). V was pared by 4 bases and J by 2 bases, with 9 bases between. CDR3 loop: CASSPNRGNQPQHF. CDR3 in DNA: TGTGCCAGCAGCCCTAACAGGGGCAATCAGCCCCAGCATTTT.

The chain combines TRBV15 with TRBJ2-3; 8 bases are shared with TRBD2. The J segment lost 8 bases and the V segment lost 5 bases, leaving 18 bases of the junction unmatched. Germline CDR1 is LNHNV and CDR2 is YYDKDF (reference sequence). The CDR3 extends over 17 amino acids. The CDR3 DNA sequence: TGTGCCACCAGCCGGGGCGGACTAGCCACTTGGATAACTACGCAGTATTTT. Its translation is CATSRGGLATWITTQYF. Based on the CDR3 plus reference TRBV15 and TRBJ2-3, the full variable domain is DAMVIQNPRYQVTQFGKPVTLSCSQTLNHNVMYWYQQKSSQAPKLLFHYYDKDFNNEADTPDNFQSRRPNTSFCFLDIRSPGLGDTAMYLCATSRGGLATWITTQYFGPGTRLTVL.

The rearrangement joins TRBV6-2 or TRBV6-3 to TRBJ2-7, with D possibly matching TRBD2 (6 bases). Deletions cut 4 bases from V and 6 bases from J, with 28 bases between. The V gene's germline CDR1 is MNHEY and CDR2 SVGEGT. CDR3 length: 18 amino acids. This chain's CDR3 is CASSSRGGVAEQRGEQYV. In DNA, the CDR3 is TGTGCCAGCAGTTCCCGTGGAGGGGTCGCGGAACAACGGGGCGAGCAGTACGTC.

This chain connects TRBV4-3 to TRBJ1-2; possibly TRBD1 for D (5 bases). CDR1 is LGHNA, CDR2 YSLEER, per germline. CDR3 length equals 14 residues. The V and J ends lost 0 bases and 4 bases respectively, with 9 bases between them. The CDR3 reads CASSQDLTAYGYTF. CDR3 DNA: TGCGCCAGCAGCCAAGATTTGACAGCCTATGGCTACACCTTC.

The V call is TRBV6-2 or TRBV6-3, the J call TRBJ2-7; TRBD1 matches at 7 bases. Germline V gives CDR1 MNHEY, CDR2 SVGEGT. This CDR3 region has 14 residues. Trimming took 3 bases from V and 3 from J; bases not matched to a gene: 5. DNA of the CDR3: TGTGCCAGCAGTTATGCGACAGGGAACTACGAGCAGTACGTC. This codes for CASSYATGNYEQYV.

The chain couples TRBV6-1 to TRBJ1-5, with TRBD1 as a possible D gene (5 bases). Trimming removed 1 base from V and 4 bases from J, with 8 bases in between. Germline values: CDR1 MNHNS, CDR2 SASEGT. The CDR3 length is 14 residues. CDR3 coding DNA: TGTGCCAGCAGTGAAGTGGGGGGAAATCAGCCCCAGCATTTT. Amino acid sequence: CASSEVGGNQPQHF.

This chain connects TRBV19 to TRBJ1-1; D unresolved. Germline V gene sequence: CDR1 LNHDA, CDR2 SQIVND (reference sequence). V lost 6 bases, J lost 6 bases, and 11 bases lay in between. The length of the CDR3 is 12 residues. The CDR3 DNA is TGTGCCAGTAGCCGCCCACTGTCTGAAGCTTTCTTT. It specifies CASSRPLSEAFF.

The chain recombines TRBV5-5 with TRBJ1-6, with TRBD1 matching 10 bases. From germline, CDR1 is SGHKS and CDR2 YYEKEE (reference sequence). CDR3 length equals 16 residues. Unmatched junction bases numbered 10, after V lost 5 bases and J lost 8 bases. CDR3 protein: CASSSVPGTGDSPLHF. The CDR3 DNA reads as TGTGCCAGCAGTTCTGTCCCCGGGACAGGGGATTCACCCCTCCACTTT.

This rearrangement joins TRBV2 to TRBJ2-1; maybe TRBD2 (6 bases). Trimming pared 9 bases from V and 0 bases from J, leaving 24 bases between. Germline V gene data show CDR1 as SNHLY and CDR2 as FYNNEI. CDR3 length: 18 residues. The CDR3 spells CASHQLLVGGSSYNEQFF. Here the CDR3 DNA reads TGTGCCAGTCACCAACTCCTTGTGGGGGGAAGCTCCTACAATGAGCAGTTCTTC. Combining the CDR3 with reference TRBV2 and TRBJ2-1 gives the whole variable domain EPEVTQTPSHQVTQMGQEVILRCVPISNHLYFYWYRQILGQKVEFLVSFYNNEISEKSEIFDDQFSVERPDGSNFTLKIRSTKLEDSAMYFCASHQLLVGGSSYNEQFFGPGTRLTVL.

This chain links TRBV7-9 with TRBJ2-3, with 9 bases aligning to TRBD1. The CDR3 extends over 16 amino acids. The trim removed 5 bases at V and 4 bases at J, leaving 10 bases unmatched. Per germline, CDR1 SEHNR and CDR2 FQNEAQ (reference sequence). CDR3 residues: CASSDGQGRLADTQYF. The CDR3 bases are TGTGCCAGCAGCGATGGACAGGGGAGATTAGCAGATACGCAGTATTTT. The complete variable domain, with remaining parts taken from reference TRBV7-9 and TRBJ2-3, reads DTGVSQNPRHKITKRGQNVTFRCDPISEHNRLYWYRQTLGQGPEFLTYFQNEAQLEKSRLLSDRFSAERPKGSFSTLEIQRTEQGDSAMYLCASSDGQGRLADTQYFGPGTRLTVL.

This clone was found a few times. The chain couples TRBV7-9 to TRBJ1-5, with D perhaps TRBD1 (6 bases). V lost 5 bases and J 0 bases, leaving 14 bases between the germline ends. In germline, CDR1 is SEHNR, CDR2 FQNEAQ (reference sequence). The CDR3 is made up of 16 amino acids. DNA of the CDR3: TGTGCCAGCAGCCATCCCAGGACAGATAGCAATCAGCCCCAGCATTTT. Translating gives CASSHPRTDSNQPQHF.

Only a few counts were recorded for this clone. V usage is TRBV5-1 and J usage is TRBJ2-3; 8 bases align to TRBD2. This CDR3 has 18 amino acids. V shed 1 base, J shed 0 bases, and the junction held 10 bases outside the gene matches. Germline values: CDR1 SGHRS, CDR2 YFSETQ. CDR3: CASSLPISGASSTDTQYF. CDR3 bases: TGCGCCAGCAGCTTGCCGATTAGCGGGGCCTCTAGCACAGATACGCAGTATTTT.

The chain is built from TRBV4-3 and TRBJ1-6, with 9 bases matching TRBD1. V lost 3 bases to trimming and J lost 9 bases; unmatched junction nucleotides: 9. The CDR3 covers 16 residues. Per the germline V gene, CDR1 is LGHNA and CDR2 is YSLEER. This CDR3 reads CASSQGTGTGSSPLHF. CDR3 nucleotide sequence: TGCGCCAGCAGCCAGGGAACCGGGACAGGGTCTTCACCCCTCCACTTT.